This T cell receptor beta chain was identified during a study of T cell changes during pregnancy in multiple sclerosis. In germline, CDR1 is MNHEY, CDR2 SMNVEV (reference sequence). Trimming shortened V by 4 bases and J by 2 bases, and 9 bases separated the two germline ends. This CDR3 is built from 13 residues. Method: immunoSEQ multiplex PCR; TCRdb's copy keeps in-frame clones and lacks some. The sample lists approximately 60,000 clones, 93% occurring once. This chain joins TRBV27 and TRBJ2-7, with D tentatively TRBD1 (5 bases). The TCR was taken from a female donor with multiple sclerosis, enrolled in a pregnancy study. Material: CD8+ T cells from peripheral blood mononuclear cells, obtained in the second trimester of pregnancy. The CDR3 reads CASSWGRTYEQYF. In DNA, the CDR3 is TGTGCCAGCAGTTGGGGCAGAACCTACGAGCAGTACTTC.